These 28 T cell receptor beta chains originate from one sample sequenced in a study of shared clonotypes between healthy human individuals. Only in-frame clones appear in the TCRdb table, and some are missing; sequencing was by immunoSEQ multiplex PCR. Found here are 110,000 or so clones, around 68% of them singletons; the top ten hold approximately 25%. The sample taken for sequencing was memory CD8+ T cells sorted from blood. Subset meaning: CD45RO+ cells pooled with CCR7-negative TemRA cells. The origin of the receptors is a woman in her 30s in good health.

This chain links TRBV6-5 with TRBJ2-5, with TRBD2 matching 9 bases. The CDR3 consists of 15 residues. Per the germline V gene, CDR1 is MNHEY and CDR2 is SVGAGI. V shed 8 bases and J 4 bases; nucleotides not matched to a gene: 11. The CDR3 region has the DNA TGTGCCAGCGGGTTAGCGGGAGTTCATCGAGAGACCCAGTACTTC. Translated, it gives CASGLAGVHRETQYF.

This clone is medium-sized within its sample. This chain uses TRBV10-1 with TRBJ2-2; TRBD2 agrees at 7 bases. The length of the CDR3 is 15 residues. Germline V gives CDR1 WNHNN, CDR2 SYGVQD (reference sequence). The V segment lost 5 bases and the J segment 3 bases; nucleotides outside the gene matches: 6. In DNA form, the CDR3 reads TGCGCCAGCAGTCCAGGGAGGGCTGACACCGGGGAGCTGTTTTTT. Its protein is CASSPGRADTGELFF.

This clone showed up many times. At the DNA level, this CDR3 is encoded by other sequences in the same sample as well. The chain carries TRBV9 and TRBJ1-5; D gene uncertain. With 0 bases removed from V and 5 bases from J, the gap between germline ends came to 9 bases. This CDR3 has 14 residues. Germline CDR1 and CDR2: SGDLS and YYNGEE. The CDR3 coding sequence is TGTGCCAGCAGCGTAGCAGGTGGGGATCAGCCCCAGCATTTT. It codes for CASSVAGGDQPQHF.

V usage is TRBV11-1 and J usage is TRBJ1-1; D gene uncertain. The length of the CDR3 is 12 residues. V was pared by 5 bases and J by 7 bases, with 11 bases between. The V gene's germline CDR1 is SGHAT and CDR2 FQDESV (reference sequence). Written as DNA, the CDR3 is TGTGCCAGCAGCCCATGGACCGTTGAAGCTTTCTTT. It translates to CASSPWTVEAFF.

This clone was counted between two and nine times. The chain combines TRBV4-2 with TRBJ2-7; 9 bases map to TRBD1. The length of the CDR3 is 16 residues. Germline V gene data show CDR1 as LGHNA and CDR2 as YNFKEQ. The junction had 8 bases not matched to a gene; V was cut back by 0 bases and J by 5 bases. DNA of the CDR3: TGTGCCAGCAGCCAAGAAATTGGGACAGGGAGCGACGAGCAGTACTTC. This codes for CASSQEIGTGSDEQYF.

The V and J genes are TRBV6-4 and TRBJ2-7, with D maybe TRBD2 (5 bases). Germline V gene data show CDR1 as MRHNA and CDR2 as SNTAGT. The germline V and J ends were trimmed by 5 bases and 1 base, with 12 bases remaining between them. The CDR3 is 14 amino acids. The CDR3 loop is CASSFDSESYEQYF. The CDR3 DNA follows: TGTGCCAGCAGTTTTGATAGCGAGTCCTACGAGCAGTACTTC.

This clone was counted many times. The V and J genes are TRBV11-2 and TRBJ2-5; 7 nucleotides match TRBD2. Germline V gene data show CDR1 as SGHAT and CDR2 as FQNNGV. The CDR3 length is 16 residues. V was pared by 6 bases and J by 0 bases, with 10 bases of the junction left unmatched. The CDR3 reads CASSEGRGAYQETQYF. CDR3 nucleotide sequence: TGTGCCAGCAGTGAGGGGAGGGGAGCGTACCAAGAGACCCAGTACTTC. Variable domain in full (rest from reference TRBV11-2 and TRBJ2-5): EAGVAQSPRYKIIEKRQSVAFWCNPISGHATLYWYQQILGQGPKLLIQFQNNGVVDDSQLPKDRFSAERLKGVDSTLKIQPAKLEDSAVYLCASSEGRGAYQETQYFGPGTRLLVL.

This chain's CDR3 is CASSPGQSITYEQYF. Written as DNA, the CDR3 is TGTGCCAGCAGCCCCGGACAGAGCATCACCTACGAGCAGTACTTC. The V and J genes are TRBV5-5 and TRBJ2-7; D possibly corresponds to TRBD1 (6 bases). The germline V gene has CDR1 SGHKS and CDR2 YYEKEE (reference sequence). The CDR3 length is 15 residues. V was cut by 4 bases and J by 2 bases, with 16 bases left in between. The full variable domain, completed using reference TRBV5-5 and TRBJ2-7, is DAGVTQSPTHLIKTRGQQVTLRCSPISGHKSVSWYQQVLGQGPQFIFQYYEKEERGRGNFPDRFSARQFPNYSSELNVNALLLGDSALYLCASSPGQSITYEQYFGPGTRLTVT.

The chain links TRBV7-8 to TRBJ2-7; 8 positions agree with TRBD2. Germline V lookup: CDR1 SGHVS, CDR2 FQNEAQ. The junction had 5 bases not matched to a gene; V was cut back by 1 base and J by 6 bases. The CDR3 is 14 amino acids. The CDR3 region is CASSLVREGTEQYF. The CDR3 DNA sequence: TGTGCCAGCAGCTTAGTCCGGGAGGGCACCGAGCAGTACTTC.

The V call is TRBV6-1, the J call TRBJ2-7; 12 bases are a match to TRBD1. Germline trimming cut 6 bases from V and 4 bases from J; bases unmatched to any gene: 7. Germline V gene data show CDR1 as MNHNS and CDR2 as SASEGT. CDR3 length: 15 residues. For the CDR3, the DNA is TGTGCCAGCAGGTTCCGGGACAGGGGGCATTACGAGCAGTACTTC. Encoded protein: CASRFRDRGHYEQYF.

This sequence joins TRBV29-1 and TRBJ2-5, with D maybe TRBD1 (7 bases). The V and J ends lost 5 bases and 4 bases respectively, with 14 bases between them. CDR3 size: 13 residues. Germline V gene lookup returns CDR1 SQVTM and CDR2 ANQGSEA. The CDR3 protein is CSVLGGGAETQYF. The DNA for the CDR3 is TGCAGCGTTCTCGGAGGGGGCGCAGAGACCCAGTACTTC.

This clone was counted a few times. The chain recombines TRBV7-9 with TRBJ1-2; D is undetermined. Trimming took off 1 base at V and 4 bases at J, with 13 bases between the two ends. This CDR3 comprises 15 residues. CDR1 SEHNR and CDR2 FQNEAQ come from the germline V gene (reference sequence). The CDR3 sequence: CASSLGSGDLYGYTF. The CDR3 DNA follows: TGTGCCAGCAGCTTAGGGTCTGGGGATCTCTATGGCTACACCTTC.

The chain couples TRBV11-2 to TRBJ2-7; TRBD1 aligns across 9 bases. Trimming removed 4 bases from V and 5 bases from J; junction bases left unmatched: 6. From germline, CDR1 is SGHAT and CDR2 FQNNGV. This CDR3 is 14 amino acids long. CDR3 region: CASSSWTGEDEQYF. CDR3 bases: TGTGCCAGCAGCTCCTGGACAGGGGAGGACGAGCAGTACTTC.

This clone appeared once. CDR3 in DNA: TGTGCCAGCAGCGTTGCAGCGACTAGCTCCTACGAGCAGTACTTC. Amino acids: CASSVAATSSYEQYF. The V and J genes are TRBV9 and TRBJ2-7; perhaps TRBD2 as D (6 bases). CDR1 is SGDLS and CDR2 is YYNGEE in the germline V gene. V lost 2 bases, J lost 0 bases, and 12 bases lay in between. This CDR3 region has 15 residues.

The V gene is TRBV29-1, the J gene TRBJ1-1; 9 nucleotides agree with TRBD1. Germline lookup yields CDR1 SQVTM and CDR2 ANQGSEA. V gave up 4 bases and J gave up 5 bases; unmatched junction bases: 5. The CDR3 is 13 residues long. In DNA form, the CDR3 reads TGCAGCGTTGCCCCGGGACAGGGAACTGAAGCTTTCTTT. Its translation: CSVAPGQGTEAFF.

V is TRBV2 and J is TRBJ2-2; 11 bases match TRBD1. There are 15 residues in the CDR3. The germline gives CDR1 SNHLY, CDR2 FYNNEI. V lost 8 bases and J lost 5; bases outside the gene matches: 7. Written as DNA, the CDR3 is TGTGCCAGCGGGGACAGGGGGTTCGTGACCGGGGAGCTGTTTTTT. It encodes CASGDRGFVTGELFF.

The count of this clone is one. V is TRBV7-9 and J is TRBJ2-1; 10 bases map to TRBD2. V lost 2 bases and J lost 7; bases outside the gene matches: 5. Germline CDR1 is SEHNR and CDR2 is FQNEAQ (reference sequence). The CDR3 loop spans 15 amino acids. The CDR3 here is CASSLPGTSANEQFF. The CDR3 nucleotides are TGTGCCAGCAGCTTACCTGGGACTAGCGCAAATGAGCAGTTCTTC.

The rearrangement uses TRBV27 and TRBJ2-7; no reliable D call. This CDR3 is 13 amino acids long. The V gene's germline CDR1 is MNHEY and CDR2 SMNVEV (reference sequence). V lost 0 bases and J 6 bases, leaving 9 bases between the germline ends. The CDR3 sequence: CASSLSFRGEQYF. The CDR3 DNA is TGTGCCAGCAGTTTATCATTCCGTGGCGAGCAGTACTTC.

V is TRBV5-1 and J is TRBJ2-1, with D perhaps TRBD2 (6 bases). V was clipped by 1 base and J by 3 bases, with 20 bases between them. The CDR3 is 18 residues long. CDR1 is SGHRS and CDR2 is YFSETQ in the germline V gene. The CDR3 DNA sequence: TGCGCCAGCAGCTTGCGCGGGGATAAATTCAATTTCTACAATGAGCAGTTCTTC. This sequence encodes CASSLRGDKFNFYNEQFF.

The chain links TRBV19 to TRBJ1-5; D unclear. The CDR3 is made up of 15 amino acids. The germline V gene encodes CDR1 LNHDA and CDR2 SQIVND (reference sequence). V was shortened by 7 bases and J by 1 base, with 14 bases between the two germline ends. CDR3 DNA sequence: TGTGCCAGTAAGTTACAGATCTTGAGCAATCAGCCCCAGCATTTT. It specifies CASKLQILSNQPQHF.

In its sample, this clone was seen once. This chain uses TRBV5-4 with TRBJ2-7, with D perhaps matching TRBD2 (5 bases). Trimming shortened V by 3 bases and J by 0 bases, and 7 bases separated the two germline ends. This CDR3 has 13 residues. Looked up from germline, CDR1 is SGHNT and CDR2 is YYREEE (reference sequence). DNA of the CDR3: TGTGCCAGCAGCTGGGAGCACTCCTACGAGCAGTACTTC. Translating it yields CASSWEHSYEQYF.

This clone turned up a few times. The CDR3 DNA is TGCAGCGTGGAGCAGGGGGCGGGAGAGACCCAGTACTTC. Translated, it gives CSVEQGAGETQYF. This sequence joins TRBV29-1 and TRBJ2-5, with 8 nucleotides matching TRBD1. Germline-derived CDR1 and CDR2 are SQVTM and ANQGSEA. The J segment lost 4 bases and the V segment lost 6 bases, leaving 7 bases of the junction unmatched. The CDR3 spans 13 residues.

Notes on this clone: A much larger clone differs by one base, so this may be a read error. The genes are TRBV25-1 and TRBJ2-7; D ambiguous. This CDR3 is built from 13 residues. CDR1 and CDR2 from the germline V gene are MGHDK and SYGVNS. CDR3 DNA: TGTACCAGCAGTGATGAGAGACTCTACGAGCAGTACTTC. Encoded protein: CTSSDERLYEQYF.

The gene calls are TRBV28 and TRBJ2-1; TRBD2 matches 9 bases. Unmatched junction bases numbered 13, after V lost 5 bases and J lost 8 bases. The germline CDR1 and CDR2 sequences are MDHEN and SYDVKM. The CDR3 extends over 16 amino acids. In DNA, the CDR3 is TGTGCCAGCAGTCCCATCGGGGCGGGAGGGCACTATGAGCAGTTCTTC. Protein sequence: CASSPIGAGGHYEQFF.

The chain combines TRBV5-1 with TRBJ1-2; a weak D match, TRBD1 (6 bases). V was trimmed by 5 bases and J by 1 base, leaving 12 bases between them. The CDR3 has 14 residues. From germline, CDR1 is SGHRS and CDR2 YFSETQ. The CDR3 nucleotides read TGCGCCAGCAGTCCAGGGGTCTTTAACTATGGCTACACCTTC. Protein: CASSPGVFNYGYTF.

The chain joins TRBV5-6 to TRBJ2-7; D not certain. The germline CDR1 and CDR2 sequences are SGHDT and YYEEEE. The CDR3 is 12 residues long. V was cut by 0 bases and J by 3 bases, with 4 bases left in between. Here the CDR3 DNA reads TGTGCCAGCAGCTTGGAAGACTACGAGCAGTACTTC. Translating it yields CASSLEDYEQYF.

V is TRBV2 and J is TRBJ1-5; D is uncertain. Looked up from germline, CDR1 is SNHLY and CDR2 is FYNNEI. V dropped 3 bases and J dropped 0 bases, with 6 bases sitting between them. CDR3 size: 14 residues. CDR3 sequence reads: CASSDLYSNQPQHF. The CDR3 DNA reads TGTGCCAGCAGTGACCTCTATAGCAATCAGCCCCAGCATTTT.

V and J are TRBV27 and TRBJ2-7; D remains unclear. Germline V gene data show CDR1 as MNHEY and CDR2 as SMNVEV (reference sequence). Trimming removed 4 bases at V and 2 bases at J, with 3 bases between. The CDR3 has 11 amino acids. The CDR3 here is CASSSTYEQYF. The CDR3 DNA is TGTGCCAGCAGTTCCACCTACGAGCAGTACTTC.